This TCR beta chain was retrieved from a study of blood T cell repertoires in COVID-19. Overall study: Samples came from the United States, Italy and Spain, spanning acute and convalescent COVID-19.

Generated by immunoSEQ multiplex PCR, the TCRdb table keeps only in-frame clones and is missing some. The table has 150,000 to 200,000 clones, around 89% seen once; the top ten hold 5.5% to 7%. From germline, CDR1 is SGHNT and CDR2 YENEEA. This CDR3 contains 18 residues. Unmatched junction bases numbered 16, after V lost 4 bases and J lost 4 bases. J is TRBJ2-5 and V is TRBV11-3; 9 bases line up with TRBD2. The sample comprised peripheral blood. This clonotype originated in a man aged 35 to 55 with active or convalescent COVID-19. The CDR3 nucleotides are TGTGCCAGCAGCTCCTCCTACCCAGGGGCGGGAGGGGGAGAGACCCAGTACTTC. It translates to CASSSSYPGAGGGETQYF.